These 14 T cell receptor beta chains originate from one sample sequenced in a study of identical twins. TCRdb processed the 5' RACE reads anew with MiXCR; each CDR3 protein has one entry. Of fewer than 650,000 distinct CDR3 sequences in the sample, about 7.1% are singletons; the top ten hold 1.6%. The sample was also reused in another study, on yellow fever vaccine responses in identical twins.

The specimen sequenced was PBMCs. All receptors come from a woman aged 18-30 years in good health.

This clonotype was seen only a few times. The CDR3 is CASSQVIGEKLFF. CDR3 nucleotide sequence: TGCGCCAGCAGCCAAGTGATTGGTGAAAAACTGTTTTTT. The chain has TRBV4-1 and TRBJ1-4; D not resolved. The CDR3 is made up of 13 amino acids. Germline V gene lookup returns CDR1 MGHRA and CDR2 YSYEKL. Trimming pared 1 base from V and 7 bases from J, leaving 7 bases between.

This clonotype was recorded a few times. This sequence joins TRBV12-3 or TRBV12-4 and TRBJ1-5; D gene ambiguous. V was clipped by 1 base and J by 0 bases, with 7 bases between them. This CDR3 comprises 15 residues. The CDR3 region is CASSLGHYSNQPQHF. CDR3 DNA: TGTGCCAGCAGTTTAGGGCACTATAGCAATCAGCCCCAGCATTTT.

This chain links TRBV24-1 with TRBJ2-5; TRBD1 agrees at 7 bases. Germline values: CDR1 KGHDR, CDR2 SFDVKD. The CDR3 consists of 17 residues. J lost 5 bases, V lost 2 bases, and 13 bases had no gene match. The CDR3 loop is CATSDWSGTENWETQYF. CDR3 nucleotide sequence: TGTGCCACCAGTGATTGGTCCGGGACAGAGAATTGGGAGACCCAGTACTTC.

This chain links TRBV29-1 with TRBJ2-1, with D possibly being TRBD2 (5 bases). Between the trimmed V and J ends, which lost 4 bases and 0 bases, there was a span of 13 bases. Germline CDR1 reads SQVTM; CDR2 reads ANQGSEA. The CDR3 is 15 residues long. The CDR3 DNA is TGCAGCGTTGTCACCCTAGGGAGCTCCTACAATGAGCAGTTCTTC. It yields the protein CSVVTLGSSYNEQFF.

This clonotype has a count of ten or more. The chain joins TRBV29-1 to TRBJ2-3; D unclear. The germline V and J ends were trimmed by 5 bases and 1 base, with 10 bases remaining between them. CDR1 and CDR2 (germline): SQVTM, ANQGSEA. This CDR3 has 13 residues. The CDR3 DNA reads as TGCAGCGTTACCGACGGACGCACAGATACGCAGTATTTT. It specifies CSVTDGRTDTQYF.

The chain is built from TRBV14 and TRBJ2-3, with TRBD2 matching 10 bases. The junction had 3 bases not matched to a gene; V was cut back by 2 bases and J by 1 base. Germline V CDR1 and CDR2: SGHDN, FVKESK. The CDR3 length is 16 residues. Here the CDR3 reads CASSQLAGARTDTQYF. The CDR3 region has the DNA TGTGCCAGCAGCCAACTAGCGGGAGCTCGCACAGATACGCAGTATTTT. The variable domain in full, completed from reference TRBV14 and TRBJ2-3, reads EAGVTQFPSHSVIEKGQTVTLRCDPISGHDNLYWYRRVMGKEIKFLLHFVKESKQDESGMPNNRFLAERTGGTYSTLKVQPAELEDSGVYFCASSQLAGARTDTQYFGPGTRLTVL.

In this sample, this clonotype turned up a few times. This CDR3 is CASSLAPGQGASGRPYEQYF. The DNA for the CDR3 is TGTGCCAGCAGTTTAGCGCCGGGACAGGGGGCTAGCGGGCGACCCTACGAGCAGTACTTC. The chain has TRBV12-3 or TRBV12-4 and TRBJ2-7; 12 bases are shared with TRBD1. The CDR3 runs 20 residues. V lost 0 bases to trimming and J lost 2 bases; unmatched junction nucleotides: 14.

Concerning this clonotype: The junction differs from germline at one of its ends, possibly a read error. The chain employs TRBV3-1 and TRBJ2-1; TRBD2 agrees at 13 bases. Germline V gene lookup returns CDR1 LGHDT and CDR2 YNNKEL (reference sequence). The CDR3 covers 17 residues. CDR3 protein: CACSQGTSGEIYNEQFF. The CDR3 region has the DNA TGTGCCTGCAGCCAAGGGACTAGCGGGGAGATATACAATGAGCAGTTCTTC.

This clonotype was recorded many times. The chain carries TRBV12-3 or TRBV12-4 and TRBJ1-1, with D perhaps TRBD1 (6 bases). This CDR3 is 14 amino acids long. V was cut by 6 bases and J by 2 bases, with 13 bases left in between. CDR3 nucleotides: TGTGCCAGCAGATCGGACAGCCCTAACACTGAAGCTTTCTTT. This gives the protein CASRSDSPNTEAFF.

This clonotype was counted many times. V is TRBV12-3 or TRBV12-4 and J is TRBJ1-2; TRBD1 matches 9 bases. V lost 2 bases, J lost 7 bases, and 23 bases stayed unmatched. CDR3 length: 20 amino acids. CDR3 amino acids: CASSLISRGLDRDRVSGYTF. The CDR3 DNA follows: TGTGCCAGCAGTTTAATCTCCCGTGGATTGGACCGGGACAGGGTGTCTGGCTACACCTTC.

This clonotype has a handful of counts. This chain connects TRBV29-1 to TRBJ2-1; D remains ambiguous. Germline CDR1 reads SQVTM; CDR2 reads ANQGSEA. This CDR3 is 14 amino acids long. The germline V and J ends were trimmed by 3 bases and 0 bases, with 9 bases remaining between them. As DNA, the CDR3 is TGCAGCGTTGAGGGCGTGAGCTCCTACAATGAGCAGTTCTTC. Protein sequence: CSVEGVSSYNEQFF.

This clonotype appeared many times. J is TRBJ2-1 and V is TRBV12-3 or TRBV12-4; D could derive from TRBD1 or TRBD2 (5 bases each). Deletions cut 5 bases from V and 16 bases from J, with 15 bases between. CDR3 length: 11 amino acids. CDR3 nucleotides: TGTGCCAGCAGTCAATACCCCAGGGACTTCTTC. As protein: CASSQYPRDFF.

The rearrangement joins TRBV5-1 to TRBJ2-1, with 13 bases lining up with TRBD2. The CDR3 totals 17 residues. V dropped 2 bases and J dropped 4; count of bases not matched to a gene: 6. CDR1 is SGHRS and CDR2 is YFSETQ in the germline V gene. The CDR3 DNA reads TGCGCCAGCAGCTTAAAACCGGGACTAGCGGGATACAATGAGCAGTTCTTC. Translated: CASSLKPGLAGYNEQFF. The complete variable domain, with remaining parts taken from reference TRBV5-1 and TRBJ2-1, reads KAGVTQTPRYLIKTRGQQVTLSCSPISGHRSVSWYQQTPGQGLQFLFEYFSETQRNKGNFPGRFSGRQFSNSRSEMNVSTLELGDSALYLCASSLKPGLAGYNEQFFGPGTRLTVL.

This clonotype was detected a few times. The rearrangement joins TRBV5-1 to TRBJ2-1; D gene unclear. Trimming shortened V by 4 bases and J by 5 bases, and 13 bases separated the two germline ends. The CDR3 has 14 amino acids. Germline V gene data show CDR1 as SGHRS and CDR2 as YFSETQ. CDR3 coding DNA: TGCGCCAGCAGCCTTATTCTGGAGAACAATGAGCAGTTCTTC. Its protein is CASSLILENNEQFF.